What follows are 3 T cell receptor beta chains derived from one specimen sequenced in a study of T-cell memory formation after mild COVID-19. TCRdb called the 5' RACE reads again in MiXCR, with one record for every CDR3 protein. Here the sample spans about 470,000 distinct CDR3 sequences, approximately 18% being singletons. The sample comprised PBMCs or a T cell subset sorted from them (not recorded which). These receptors came from an adult woman who had mild COVID-19 (a few samples of this study predate the infection). Cell type and time point are not known.

This clonotype appeared a single time. This chain joins TRBV29-1 and TRBJ2-1; a possible D gene is TRBD1 (6 bases). The CDR3 consists of 15 residues. Germline V lookup: CDR1 SQVTM, CDR2 ANQGSEA. The V end was cut by 7 bases, the J end by 0 bases, with 16 bases between. The CDR3 DNA sequence: TGCAGCGCCAAAGACAGGCCGAGCTCCTACAATGAGCAGTTCTTC. Amino acids: CSAKDRPSSYNEQFF.

The V gene is TRBV11-3, the J gene TRBJ2-1, with D tentatively TRBD2 (5 bases). This CDR3 has 16 residues. From germline, CDR1 is SGHNT and CDR2 YENEEA. V was trimmed by 3 bases and J by 4 bases, leaving 16 bases between them. The CDR3 nucleotides read TGTGCCAGCAGCTTGTGGGAGCCCCGGCCTTACAATGAGCAGTTCTTC. As protein: CASSLWEPRPYNEQFF.

This clonotype was seen a handful of times. The V and J genes are TRBV4-3 and TRBJ2-3; 8 nucleotides agree with TRBD1. The V segment lost 1 base and the J segment 4 bases; nucleotides outside the gene matches: 1. Per germline, CDR1 LGHNA and CDR2 YSLEER. The CDR3 is made up of 14 amino acids. CDR3 residues: CASSQAQGADTQYF. The DNA of the CDR3 is TGCGCCAGCAGCCAAGCACAGGGGGCAGATACGCAGTATTTT.